Presented here are 25 T cell receptor beta chains from one specimen sequenced in a study of blood T cell repertoires in COVID-19. Method: immunoSEQ multiplex PCR; TCRdb's copy keeps in-frame clones and lacks some. The sample yields roughly 160,000 clones, approximately 84% seen once. The sequencing input was peripheral blood. Source of these receptors: a man aged 40-55 years with acute or convalescent COVID-19.

The rearrangement joins TRBV5-6 to TRBJ1-2; 10 bases are shared with TRBD1. Germline V gene data show CDR1 as SGHDT and CDR2 as YYEEEE. The CDR3 is made up of 14 amino acids. Trimming removed 6 bases from V and 3 bases from J; junction bases left unmatched: 5. The CDR3 is CASTRDRGDYGYTF. CDR3 sequence (DNA): TGTGCCAGCACCAGGGACAGGGGAGACTATGGCTACACCTTC.

The chain has TRBV10-3 and TRBJ2-6; TRBD1 aligns across 7 bases. V lost 6 bases and J lost 4; bases outside the gene matches: 6. Looked up from germline, CDR1 is ENHRY and CDR2 is SYGVKD. The CDR3 has 15 residues. The CDR3 reads CAIRETGVGANVLTF. CDR3 DNA sequence: TGTGCCATCAGGGAAACAGGGGTCGGGGCCAACGTCCTGACTTTC.

The chain joins TRBV9 to TRBJ2-7, with D possibly TRBD2 on 6 matching bases. Trimming cost V 3 bases and J 1 base, with 11 bases left between them. The CDR3 spans 14 residues. CDR1 and CDR2 (germline): SGDLS, YYNGEE. The CDR3 region has the DNA TGTGCCAGCAGCGCGGGGACTGATTCCTACGAGCAGTACTTC. Its translation: CASSAGTDSYEQYF.

The rearrangement links TRBV30 to TRBJ2-7; 11 nucleotides match TRBD2. Looked up from germline, CDR1 is GTSNPN and CDR2 is SVGIG (reference sequence). V shed 2 bases and J 0 bases; nucleotides not matched to a gene: 15. This CDR3 is built from 19 residues. As DNA, the CDR3 is TGTGCCTGGAGTCGTGGTGTGAGGCTAGCGGGGGGTTCCTCCTACGAGCAGTACTTC. Translation gives CAWSRGVRLAGGSSYEQYF.

The chain recombines TRBV18 with TRBJ2-7, with D maybe TRBD1 (5 bases). The CDR3 is made up of 14 amino acids. Germline V gene sequence: CDR1 KGHSH, CDR2 LQKENI. Trimming removed 2 bases from V and 2 bases from J, with 10 bases in between. The CDR3 sequence is CASSPESRAYEQYF. CDR3 coding DNA: TGTGCCAGCTCACCAGAGAGCAGGGCCTACGAGCAGTACTTC.

The chain uses TRBV7-3 and TRBJ1-2; TRBD1 might be the D (5 bases). CDR3 length: 15 residues. V lost 1 base and J lost 7, with 16 bases in between. The germline V gene encodes CDR1 SGHTA and CDR2 FQGTGA. This CDR3 reads CASSLSAGARGGYTF. The DNA for the CDR3 is TGTGCCAGCAGCTTAAGCGCTGGGGCCAGAGGTGGCTACACCTTC. Complete variable domain (other parts from reference TRBV7-3 and TRBJ1-2): GAGVSQTPSNKVTEKGKYVELRCDPISGHTALYWYRQSLGQGPEFLIYFQGTGAADDSGLPNDRFFAVRPEGSVSTLKIQRTERGDSAVYLCASSLSAGARGGYTFGSGTRLTVV.

This chain links TRBV7-6 with TRBJ2-1; no definite D call. The CDR3 extends over 13 amino acids. The V and J ends lost 3 bases and 5 bases respectively, with 8 bases between them. The germline CDR1 and CDR2 sequences are SGHVS and FNYEAQ. DNA of the CDR3: TGTGCCAGCAGCTTTATCACTAACAATGAGCAGTTCTTC. Translated, it gives CASSFITNNEQFF. Filled out from reference TRBV7-6 and TRBJ2-1, the complete variable domain reads GAGVSQSPRYKVTKRGQDVALRCDPISGHVSLYWYRQALGQGPEFLTYFNYEAQQDKSGLPNDRFSAERPEGSISTLTIQRTEQRDSAMYRCASSFITNNEQFFGPGTRLTVL.

The CDR3 DNA reads as TGTGCCAGCAGTTCCTACAGGGATGGCTACACCTTC. It codes for CASSSYRDGYTF. The chain links TRBV27 to TRBJ1-2, with TRBD1 as a possible D gene (6 bases). Germline values: CDR1 MNHEY, CDR2 SMNVEV (reference sequence). V lost 4 bases to trimming and J lost 6 bases, with 9 bases between them. CDR3 length: 12 residues.

The genes are TRBV5-4 and TRBJ1-4, with TRBD1 identical over 8 bases. Losses at the gene ends were 4 bases for V and 5 bases for J; bases not matched to a gene: 7. The CDR3 consists of 15 residues. CDR1 SGHNT and CDR2 YYREEE come from the germline V gene (reference sequence). CDR3 residues: CASSTRQGSNEKLFF. In DNA, the CDR3 is TGTGCCAGCAGCACCAGACAGGGGTCGAATGAAAAACTGTTTTTT.

The chain links TRBV18 to TRBJ2-1; 11 positions match TRBD2. Per the germline V gene, CDR1 is KGHSH and CDR2 is LQKENI. The CDR3 extends over 17 amino acids. With 5 bases clipped from V and 0 bases from J, the junction kept 6 bases outside the gene matches. The DNA for the CDR3 is TGTGCCAGCTCATCGCCACTAGCGGGGGCCTCCTACAATGAGCAGTTCTTC. It yields the protein CASSSPLAGASYNEQFF.

The chain is built from TRBV2 and TRBJ1-2; 7 bases fit TRBD1. Germline V gives CDR1 SNHLY, CDR2 FYNNEI. With V trimmed by 6 bases and J by 8 bases, 9 bases remained unmatched. The CDR3 spans 13 residues. The CDR3 protein is CASRVTGDGGYTF. The CDR3 DNA reads TGTGCCAGCAGGGTAACAGGGGATGGCGGCTACACCTTC.

This rearrangement joins TRBV2 to TRBJ2-7; perhaps TRBD1 as D (6 bases). The germline gives CDR1 SNHLY, CDR2 FYNNEI. The CDR3 is made up of 14 amino acids. V shed 1 base and J shed 3 bases, with 10 bases lying between them. The CDR3 coding sequence is TGTGCCAGCAGTGAAGGGGGACATGGCTACGAGCAGTACTTC. This codes for CASSEGGHGYEQYF.

The chain combines TRBV25-1 with TRBJ1-1, with a possible D match to TRBD1 (5 bases). Germline V gene data show CDR1 as MGHDK and CDR2 as SYGVNS. Deletions cut 3 bases from V and 1 base from J, with 9 bases between. This CDR3 comprises 14 residues. The chain's CDR3 is CASSDGQSNTEAFF. The CDR3 nucleotides read TGTGCCAGCAGTGATGGACAATCGAACACTGAAGCTTTCTTT.

This chain joins TRBV6-6 and TRBJ2-7; weak D call: TRBD2 (6 bases). Germline CDR1 and CDR2: MNHNY and SVGAGI (reference sequence). The CDR3 extends over 14 amino acids. The V gene lost 6 bases and the J gene lost 5 bases, with 17 bases spanning the gap. In DNA, the CDR3 is TGTGCCAGCAGCACACGGGAGATAGTTAACGAGCAGTACTTC. Translating it yields CASSTREIVNEQYF.

The rearrangement joins TRBV5-4 to TRBJ2-1, with 8 bases identical to TRBD2. This CDR3 region has 16 residues. V lost 0 bases, J lost 4 bases, and 6 bases stayed unmatched. Germline values: CDR1 SGHNT, CDR2 YYREEE (reference sequence). The CDR3 is CASSLAGRGGYNEQFF. CDR3 bases: TGTGCCAGCAGCTTGGCCGGCCGGGGGGGTTACAATGAGCAGTTCTTC.

The V and J genes are TRBV28 and TRBJ1-6; TRBD1 agrees at 10 bases. The CDR3 is 15 residues long. Germline-derived CDR1 and CDR2 are MDHEN and SYDVKM. J gave up 5 bases and V 4 bases, and 2 bases lay outside the gene matches. The CDR3 is CASSSGQGNNSPLHF. CDR3 sequence (DNA): TGTGCCAGCAGTTCGGGACAGGGGAATAATTCACCCCTCCACTTT.

The DNA of the CDR3 is TGTGCCACCAGCAGGGGGACAGGTTGGGCTGAAGCTTTCTTT. Translated: CATSRGTGWAEAFF. The rearrangement links TRBV15 to TRBJ1-1; 8 bases map to TRBD1. The length of the CDR3 is 14 residues. J was trimmed by 6 bases and V by 3 bases; bases with no gene match: 6. Germline CDR1 reads LNHNV; CDR2 reads YYDKDF (reference sequence).

The chain couples TRBV29-1 to TRBJ2-7; the D gene is possibly TRBD1 (6 bases). The CDR3 has 11 amino acids. V shed 6 bases and J shed 7 bases, with 13 bases lying between them. Germline loops: CDR1 SQVTM, CDR2 ANQGSEA. In DNA form, the CDR3 reads TGCAGCGTGGGGGACACACCTGAGCAGTACTTC. It translates to CSVGDTPEQYF.

The chain uses TRBV6-2 or TRBV6-3 and TRBJ1-2; D is unresolved. Germline CDR1 reads MNHEY; CDR2 reads SVGEGT. Between the trimmed V and J ends, which lost 2 bases and 8 bases, there was a span of 15 bases. The CDR3 spans 14 residues. As DNA, the CDR3 is TGTGCCAGCAGTTACGGGTTAGACGGCGGGGGCTACACCTTC. Residues: CASSYGLDGGGYTF.

This chain joins TRBV11-2 and TRBJ1-6; TRBD1 agrees at 9 bases. The junction had 8 bases not matched to a gene; V was cut back by 4 bases and J by 10 bases. The V gene's germline CDR1 is SGHAT and CDR2 FQNNGV. There are 15 residues in the CDR3. The CDR3 spells CASSSGQGRESPLHF. The CDR3 DNA sequence: TGTGCCAGCAGCTCAGGACAGGGGAGGGAATCACCCCTCCACTTT.

The DNA for the CDR3 is TGTGCCAGCAGATTTACCGGGACACCGGTACAGCCCCAGCATTTT. This sequence encodes CASRFTGTPVQPQHF. The chain couples TRBV7-2 to TRBJ1-5, with D possibly TRBD1 on 6 matching bases. Germline-derived CDR1 and CDR2 are SGHTA and FQGNSA. V lost 6 bases and J 7 bases, leaving 19 bases between the germline ends. The CDR3 is made up of 15 amino acids.

This sequence joins TRBV6-5 and TRBJ1-5, with D perhaps TRBD1 (5 bases). V lost 6 bases and J 2 bases, leaving 11 bases between the germline ends. This CDR3 contains 14 residues. CDR1 is MNHEY and CDR2 is SVGAGI in the germline V gene. CDR3 sequence: CASRATGRNQPQHF. The DNA of the CDR3 is TGTGCCAGCAGGGCTACAGGTCGCAATCAGCCCCAGCATTTT.

The chain uses TRBV5-6 and TRBJ2-3, with TRBD2 matching over 11 bases. Trimming at V came to 1 base and at J to 1 base, leaving 5 bases not matched to a gene. The germline CDR1 and CDR2 sequences are SGHDT and YYEEEE. This CDR3 contains 17 residues. The CDR3 DNA follows: TGTGCCAGCAGCTTGTGGGCTAGCGGGGGGCGCACAGATACGCAGTATTTT. Translated, it gives CASSLWASGGRTDTQYF.

The rearrangement uses TRBV7-9 and TRBJ1-2; no definite D call. Germline V gene lookup returns CDR1 SEHNR and CDR2 FQNEAQ (reference sequence). The V gene lost 7 bases and the J gene lost 0 bases, with 12 bases spanning the gap. This CDR3 has 14 amino acids. The CDR3 sequence is CASNPSGANYGYTF. CDR3 sequence (DNA): TGTGCCAGCAACCCATCCGGGGCTAACTATGGCTACACCTTC.

The rearrangement uses TRBV25-1 and TRBJ2-1, with 7 bases identical to TRBD1. V lost 2 bases to trimming and J lost 8 bases; unmatched junction nucleotides: 9. Germline assignment: CDR1 MGHDK and CDR2 SYGVNS. The CDR3 is made up of 15 amino acids. CDR3 nucleotide sequence: TGTGCCAGCAGTGAACCTAGGGGGCGAACGGATGAGCAGTTCTTC. Protein product: CASSEPRGRTDEQFF.